These 31 T cell receptor beta chains were sequenced from one sample in a study of blood T cell repertoires in COVID-19 (dated by TCRdb to about 2020). The library was obtained by the immunoSEQ multiplex PCR assay. As stored in TCRdb, this immuneACCESS dataset retains in-frame rearrangements with V and J assigned. A fraction of the clones does not appear; measured against another copy, unresolved V genes explain less than half of the discrepancy, and the remainder lacks a known reason. Counted in this sample were hundreds of thousands of clones; around 88% of them appeared once. Together, the top ten hold roughly 6.8% of the sample. The sample was peripheral blood. These receptors came from a woman aged 30 to 39 with COVID-19, enrolled during active disease.

The chain has TRBV4-3 and TRBJ2-1; tentatively, D is TRBD2 (5 bases). The V gene lost 1 base and the J gene lost 0 bases, with 10 bases spanning the gap. Germline CDR1 is LGHNA and CDR2 is YSLEER. The CDR3 is 16 amino acids. CDR3 nucleotides: TGCGCCAGCAGCCAAGCAAGCGGACCCTCCTACAATGAGCAGTTCTTC. Translation: CASSQASGPSYNEQFF.

The chain employs TRBV5-1 and TRBJ1-2; 8 bases are shared with TRBD1. J lost 4 bases, V lost 5 bases, and 10 bases had no gene match. This CDR3 has 15 amino acids. Germline CDR1 is SGHRS and CDR2 is YFSETQ. Here the CDR3 DNA reads TGCGCCAGCAGAATAGACAGGGGCGGTAGCTATGGCTACACCTTC. It translates to CASRIDRGGSYGYTF.

This sequence joins TRBV10-3 and TRBJ2-2, with 7 bases that match TRBD2. This CDR3 contains 15 residues. CDR1 is ENHRY, CDR2 SYGVKD, per germline. The V gene end was trimmed by 5 bases and the J gene end by 5 bases; junction bases not matched to a gene: 8. The CDR3 protein is CAISKGLPGTGELFF. The CDR3 nucleotides are TGTGCCATCAGTAAGGGACTACCGGGGACCGGGGAGCTGTTTTTT.

The chain has TRBV7-2 and TRBJ1-2; 8 nucleotides line up with TRBD1. Germline CDR1 SGHTA, CDR2 FQGNSA. This CDR3 spans 16 amino acids. With V trimmed by 1 base and J by 4 bases, 8 bases remained unmatched. The CDR3 here is CASSLGGTGVLYGYTF. DNA for the CDR3: TGTGCCAGCAGCTTAGGGGGGACAGGAGTCCTCTATGGCTACACCTTC.

The J gene is TRBJ2-1, the V gene TRBV27; maybe TRBD1 (6 bases). V lost 2 bases to trimming and J lost 6 bases, with 14 bases between them. CDR1 MNHEY and CDR2 SMNVEV come from the germline V gene (reference sequence). The CDR3 covers 15 residues. This chain's CDR3 is CASSLGQRWSNEQFF. CDR3 DNA sequence: TGTGCCAGCAGTTTAGGACAGAGATGGAGCAATGAGCAGTTCTTC.

V gene TRBV5-1 combines with J gene TRBJ2-7; TRBD1 matches 7 bases. CDR1 SGHRS and CDR2 YFSETQ come from the germline V gene. CDR3 length: 15 amino acids. V lost 4 bases and J lost 3; bases outside the gene matches: 10. Here the CDR3 reads CASSLEGAQVYEQYF. The DNA for the CDR3 is TGCGCCAGCAGCCTTGAGGGGGCGCAAGTCTACGAGCAGTACTTC. The full variable domain, in which reference TRBV5-1 and TRBJ2-7 provide the parts outside the CDR3, is KAGVTQTPRYLIKTRGQQVTLSCSPISGHRSVSWYQQTPGQGLQFLFEYFSETQRNKGNFPGRFSGRQFSNSRSEMNVSTLELGDSALYLCASSLEGAQVYEQYFGPGTRLTVT.

The chain couples TRBV7-9 to TRBJ1-2; the D is unclear. The germline gives CDR1 SEHNR, CDR2 FQNEAQ (reference sequence). This CDR3 comprises 13 residues. Deletions cut 5 bases from V and 8 bases from J, with 15 bases between. The CDR3 loop reads CASSTNGWEGYTF. The CDR3 DNA is TGTGCCAGCAGCACCAACGGCTGGGAGGGCTACACCTTC.

The genes are TRBV19 and TRBJ1-1; 8 bases map to TRBD1. In germline, CDR1 is LNHDA, CDR2 SQIVND (reference sequence). Trimming cost V 3 bases and J 7 bases; bases outside gene matches: 4. The CDR3 has 13 amino acids. CDR3 bases: TGTGCCAGTAGTATCGGACAGGGCAATGAAGCTTTCTTT. As protein: CASSIGQGNEAFF.

V usage is TRBV28 and J usage is TRBJ2-1, with 9 bases that match TRBD2. With 6 bases clipped from V and 6 bases from J, the junction kept 9 bases outside the gene matches. The CDR3 contains 15 residues. Germline V lookup: CDR1 MDHEN, CDR2 SYDVKM. The CDR3 nucleotides are TGTGCCAGCAGACTCGGGACTAGCAACGGCAATGAGCAGTTCTTC. This gives the protein CASRLGTSNGNEQFF.

The CDR3 spells CASSHPTPTRSRSYNEQFF. CDR3 sequence (DNA): TGTGCCAGCAGTCACCCAACCCCAACTAGGTCCCGGTCCTACAATGAGCAGTTCTTC. The chain joins TRBV6-2 or TRBV6-3 to TRBJ2-1, with D perhaps TRBD2 (5 bases). V lost 5 bases to trimming and J lost 1 base, with 24 bases between them. The CDR3 extends over 19 amino acids. CDR1 MNHEY and CDR2 SVGEGT come from the germline V gene.

This sequence joins TRBV4-1 and TRBJ1-2; TRBD1 might be the D (6 bases). V dropped 5 bases and J dropped 6 bases, with 19 bases sitting between them. Germline V gene lookup returns CDR1 MGHRA and CDR2 YSYEKL. There are 15 residues in the CDR3. DNA of the CDR3: TGCGCCAGCAGCACTCAGGGGAGGGGGAAAAATGGCTACACCTTC. Amino acid sequence: CASSTQGRGKNGYTF.

CDR3 DNA sequence: TGTGCCAGCAGCGTAGGGGGGGAATCCACGCAGTATTTT. It is translated as CASSVGGESTQYF. The rearrangement joins TRBV9 to TRBJ2-3, with TRBD2 as a possible D gene (6 bases). CDR1 SGDLS and CDR2 YYNGEE come from the germline V gene. This CDR3 comprises 13 residues. Trimming shortened V by 0 bases and J by 9 bases, and 11 bases separated the two germline ends. The entire variable domain, with the rest obtained from reference TRBV9 and TRBJ2-3, is as follows: DSGVTQTPKHLITATGQRVTLRCSPRSGDLSVYWYQQSLDQGLQFLIQYYNGEERAKGNILERFSAQQFPDLHSELNLSSLELGDSALYFCASSVGGESTQYFGPGTRLTVL.

This chain joins TRBV2 and TRBJ1-5; D unclear. The CDR3 consists of 12 residues. The V and J ends lost 6 bases and 5 bases respectively, with 8 bases between them. Germline V gene lookup returns CDR1 SNHLY and CDR2 FYNNEI. The CDR3 loop reads CASRTRDQPQHF. CDR3 DNA sequence: TGTGCCAGCAGAACGCGAGATCAGCCCCAGCATTTT.

V gene TRBV11-2 combines with J gene TRBJ2-2; D may be TRBD2 (5 bases). V was pared by 5 bases and J by 5 bases, with 15 bases between. This CDR3 is 15 amino acids long. Germline CDR1 SGHAT, CDR2 FQNNGV. The CDR3 sequence is CASSLRTHITGELFF. In nucleotides, the CDR3 is TGTGCCAGCAGCCTCAGGACTCATATAACCGGGGAGCTGTTTTTT.

This chain links TRBV24-1 with TRBJ2-1, with D unresolved. Trimming took 2 bases from V and 7 from J, leaving 8 bases between them. In germline, CDR1 is KGHDR, CDR2 SFDVKD. The CDR3 sequence is 13 residues long. The CDR3 coding sequence is TGTGCCACCAGTGATTACCAACTAAATGAGCAGTTCTTC. As protein: CATSDYQLNEQFF.

This clone has just one count. The gene calls are TRBV18 and TRBJ2-7; 8 bases align to TRBD1. This CDR3 has 14 residues. Germline V gene lookup returns CDR1 KGHSH and CDR2 LQKENI. V lost 4 bases, J lost 6 bases, and 8 bases stayed unmatched. The CDR3 spells CASSLVDRDSEQYF. The CDR3 nucleotides are TGTGCCAGCTCACTGGTGGACAGGGATTCCGAGCAGTACTTC.

The V and J genes are TRBV6-5 and TRBJ2-5; a weak D match, TRBD2 (6 bases). Germline CDR1 is MNHEY and CDR2 is SVGAGI. Trimming took 5 bases from V and 5 from J, leaving 12 bases between them. This CDR3 is built from 13 residues. DNA of the CDR3: TGTGCCAGCAGTACGACTAGAGGGGAGACCCAGTACTTC. Amino acids: CASSTTRGETQYF.

The V gene is TRBV6-2 or TRBV6-3, the J gene TRBJ1-5; no reliable D call. Germline CDR1 reads MNHEY; CDR2 reads SVGEGT. The CDR3 consists of 14 residues. With 2 bases removed from V and 4 bases from J, the gap between germline ends came to 9 bases. DNA for the CDR3: TGTGCCAGCAGTTACGGGCAGGTTAATCAGCCCCAGCATTTT. It is translated as CASSYGQVNQPQHF.

The chain has TRBV5-6 and TRBJ1-1, with D perhaps matching TRBD1 (5 bases). CDR1 and CDR2 (germline): SGHDT, YYEEEE. The CDR3 has 17 residues. Trimming removed 10 bases from V and 3 bases from J, with 28 bases in between. The CDR3 protein is CARRRGGRGGDDTEAFF. CDR3 nucleotide sequence: TGTGCCCGCCGGCGGGGCGGGCGGGGGGGGGACGACACTGAAGCTTTCTTT.

The gene calls are TRBV5-1 and TRBJ2-6; no clear D gene. This CDR3 comprises 15 residues. CDR1 is SGHRS and CDR2 is YFSETQ in the germline V gene. The ends were cut back, 0 bases at V and 1 base at J, with 5 bases in the middle. CDR3 residues: CASSLAVSGANVLTF. CDR3 DNA sequence: TGCGCCAGCAGCTTGGCTGTATCTGGGGCCAACGTCCTGACTTTC.

The CDR3 is CASSHGAGLGYGYTF. The CDR3 nucleotides are TGTGCCAGCAGCCATGGGGCGGGGCTCGGCTATGGCTACACCTTC. The J gene is TRBJ1-2, the V gene TRBV3-1 (or the pseudogene TRBV3-2), with TRBD1 as a possible D gene (5 bases). The CDR3 has 15 amino acids. Between the trimmed V and J ends, which lost 3 bases and 4 bases, there was a span of 15 bases. Germline V gene lookup returns CDR1 LGHDT and CDR2 YNNKEL (reference sequence).

This chain joins TRBV10-2 and TRBJ2-7, with 9 bases that match TRBD2. The germline CDR1 and CDR2 sequences are WSHSY and SAAADI. This CDR3 is 16 amino acids long. V shed 3 bases, J shed 3 bases, and the junction held 9 bases outside the gene matches. This CDR3 reads CASSDVGREGRYEQYV. The DNA of the CDR3 is TGCGCCAGCAGTGACGTTGGGCGGGAGGGTCGCTACGAGCAGTACGTC.

This sequence joins TRBV29-1 and TRBJ2-5, with D possibly TRBD2 on 5 matching bases. This CDR3 region has 12 residues. From germline, CDR1 is SQVTM and CDR2 ANQGSEA. V was cut by 3 bases and J by 5 bases, with 10 bases left in between. This chain's CDR3 is CSVEWELETQYF. Here the CDR3 DNA reads TGCAGCGTTGAGTGGGAGTTGGAGACCCAGTACTTC.

This chain joins TRBV24-1 and TRBJ2-3, with 11 bases identical to TRBD1. CDR3 length: 15 amino acids. Trimming took 3 bases from V and 4 from J; bases not matched to a gene: 2. The germline gives CDR1 KGHDR, CDR2 SFDVKD. The CDR3 is CATSDRDRGADTQYF. In nucleotides, the CDR3 is TGTGCCACCAGTGATAGGGACAGGGGGGCAGATACGCAGTATTTT.

This clone occurred once. The rearrangement links TRBV27 to TRBJ2-7; D might be TRBD2 (5 bases). This CDR3 region has 13 residues. Germline V gene lookup returns CDR1 MNHEY and CDR2 SMNVEV (reference sequence). V lost 3 bases and J lost 6, with 12 bases in between. CDR3 sequence: CASSFGRVSEQYF. The CDR3 DNA sequence: TGTGCCAGCAGTTTCGGGCGGGTTAGCGAGCAGTACTTC.

This clone was picked up one time. The CDR3 DNA sequence: TGTGCCAGCAGTTTCGGTAACAATCAGCCCCAGCATTTT. Translation: CASSFGNNQPQHF. The rearrangement uses TRBV28 and TRBJ1-5; no reliable D call. The CDR3 sequence is 13 residues long. Trimming stripped 3 bases from V and 3 bases from J, with 6 bases between. The germline CDR1 and CDR2 sequences are MDHEN and SYDVKM.

This chain's CDR3 is CASSHTGGLKETQYF. CDR3 DNA sequence: TGTGCCAGCAGCCACACGGGGGGACTGAAAGAGACCCAGTACTTC. The chain has TRBV3-1 (or the pseudogene TRBV3-2) and TRBJ2-5; 7 bases agree with TRBD2. Trimming at V came to 3 bases and at J to 3 bases, leaving 7 bases not matched to a gene. This CDR3 has 15 residues. Germline V gene lookup returns CDR1 LGHDT and CDR2 YNNKEL (reference sequence).

The chain recombines TRBV5-4 with TRBJ2-1; TRBD2 is a possible D gene (5 bases). The CDR3 length is 15 residues. Germline CDR1 reads SGHNT; CDR2 reads YYREEE (reference sequence). Trimming removed 2 bases from V and 0 bases from J, with 9 bases in between. CDR3: CASSFSRGSYNEQFF. The CDR3 DNA reads TGTGCCAGCAGCTTTTCCCGGGGCTCCTACAATGAGCAGTTCTTC.

This sequence joins TRBV7-8 and TRBJ1-3; D remains unclear. Germline assignment: CDR1 SGHVS and CDR2 FQNEAQ. Trimming cost V 5 bases and J 0 bases, with 8 bases left between them. The CDR3 extends over 14 amino acids. CDR3 in DNA: TGTGCCAGCAGCCACAGTGGCTCTGGAAACACCATATATTTT. It encodes CASSHSGSGNTIYF.

V is TRBV7-2 and J is TRBJ2-7; D is possibly TRBD2 (5 bases). Trimming shortened V by 5 bases and J by 4 bases, and 9 bases separated the two germline ends. This CDR3 has 12 residues. The V gene's germline CDR1 is SGHTA and CDR2 FQGNSA. The CDR3 here is CASSPRLYEQYF. The CDR3 nucleotides read TGTGCCAGCAGCCCGCGACTATACGAGCAGTACTTC.

V and J are TRBV5-4 and TRBJ1-2, with D possibly matching TRBD1 (5 bases). There are 14 residues in the CDR3. In germline, CDR1 is SGHNT, CDR2 YYREEE (reference sequence). Trimming took 1 base from V and 3 from J, leaving 10 bases between them. The CDR3 region is CASSLQGSDYGYTF. DNA for the CDR3: TGTGCCAGCAGCTTGCAGGGATCGGACTATGGCTACACCTTC. The variable domain in full, completed from reference TRBV5-4 and TRBJ1-2, reads ETGVTQSPTHLIKTRGQQVTLRCSSQSGHNTVSWYQQALGQGPQFIFQYYREEENGRGNFPPRFSGLQFPNYSSELNVNALELDDSALYLCASSLQGSDYGYTFGSGTRLTVV.